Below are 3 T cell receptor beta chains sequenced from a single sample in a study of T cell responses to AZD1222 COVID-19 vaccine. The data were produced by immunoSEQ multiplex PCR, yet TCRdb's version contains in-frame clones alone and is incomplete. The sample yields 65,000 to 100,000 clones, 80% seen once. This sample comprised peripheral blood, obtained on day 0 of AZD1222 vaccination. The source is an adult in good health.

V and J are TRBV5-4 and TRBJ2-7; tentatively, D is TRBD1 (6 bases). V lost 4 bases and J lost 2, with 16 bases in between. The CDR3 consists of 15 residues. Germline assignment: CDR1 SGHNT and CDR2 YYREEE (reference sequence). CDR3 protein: CASSPDSHGTYEQYF. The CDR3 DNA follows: TGTGCCAGCAGCCCGGACAGCCACGGGACCTACGAGCAGTACTTC.

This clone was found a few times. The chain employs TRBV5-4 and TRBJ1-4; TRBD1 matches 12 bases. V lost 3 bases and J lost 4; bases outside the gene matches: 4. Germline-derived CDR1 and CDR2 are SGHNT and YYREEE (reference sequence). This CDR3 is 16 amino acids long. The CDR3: CASSSGQGAGNEKLFF. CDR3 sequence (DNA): TGTGCCAGCAGCTCGGGACAGGGGGCCGGTAATGAAAAACTGTTTTTT.

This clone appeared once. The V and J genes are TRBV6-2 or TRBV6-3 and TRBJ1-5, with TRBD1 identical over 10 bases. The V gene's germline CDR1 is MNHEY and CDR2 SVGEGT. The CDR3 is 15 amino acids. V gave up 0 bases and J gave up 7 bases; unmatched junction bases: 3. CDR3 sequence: CASSYSRTGGQPQHF. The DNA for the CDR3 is TGTGCCAGCAGTTACTCGAGGACAGGGGGGCAGCCCCAGCATTTT.